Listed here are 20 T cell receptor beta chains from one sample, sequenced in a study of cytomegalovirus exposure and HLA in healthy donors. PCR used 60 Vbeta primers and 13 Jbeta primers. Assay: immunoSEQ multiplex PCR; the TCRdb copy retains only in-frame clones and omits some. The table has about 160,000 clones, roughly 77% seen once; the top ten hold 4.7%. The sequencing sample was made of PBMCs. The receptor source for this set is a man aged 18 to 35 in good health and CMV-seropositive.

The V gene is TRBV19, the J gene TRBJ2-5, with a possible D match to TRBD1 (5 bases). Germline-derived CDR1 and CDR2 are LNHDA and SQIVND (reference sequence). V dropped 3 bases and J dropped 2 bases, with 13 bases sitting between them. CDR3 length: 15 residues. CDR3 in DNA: TGTGCCAGTAGTATCAATCAGGGTTTACAAGAGACCCAGTACTTC. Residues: CASSINQGLQETQYF.

The CDR3 coding sequence is TGTGCCAGTAGTCTCGGTGCGGGGGCAGGGCAGCCCCAGCATTTT. This encodes CASSLGAGAGQPQHF. The gene calls are TRBV19 and TRBJ1-5; possibly TRBD1 for D (6 bases). Germline CDR1 is LNHDA and CDR2 is SQIVND (reference sequence). V shed 5 bases and J shed 7 bases, with 18 bases lying between them. The CDR3 is made up of 15 amino acids.

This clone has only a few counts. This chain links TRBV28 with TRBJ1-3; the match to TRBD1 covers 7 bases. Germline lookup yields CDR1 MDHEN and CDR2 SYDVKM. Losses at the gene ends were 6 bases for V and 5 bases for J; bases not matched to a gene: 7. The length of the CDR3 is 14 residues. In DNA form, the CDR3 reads TGTGCCAGCAGCCCCGCGGGACAGAGAAACACCATATATTTT. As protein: CASSPAGQRNTIYF. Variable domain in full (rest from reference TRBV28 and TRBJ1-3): DVKVTQSSRYLVKRTGEKVFLECVQDMDHENMFWYRQDPGLGLRLIYFSYDVKMKEKGDIPEGYSVSREKKERFSLILESASTNQTSMYLCASSPAGQRNTIYFGEGSWLTVV.

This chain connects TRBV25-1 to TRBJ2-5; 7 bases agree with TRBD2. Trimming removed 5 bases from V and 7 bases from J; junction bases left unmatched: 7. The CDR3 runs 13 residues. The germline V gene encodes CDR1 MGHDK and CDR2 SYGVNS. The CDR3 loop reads CASSWASGGTQYF. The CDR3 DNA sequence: TGTGCCAGCAGTTGGGCTAGCGGCGGGACCCAGTACTTC.

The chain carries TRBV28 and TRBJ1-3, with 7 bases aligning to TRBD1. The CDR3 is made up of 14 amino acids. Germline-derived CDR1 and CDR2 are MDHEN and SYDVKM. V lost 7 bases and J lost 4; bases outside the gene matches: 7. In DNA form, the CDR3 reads TGTGCCAGCAAATTAGGGGGCAAAGGAAACACCATATATTTT. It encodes CASKLGGKGNTIYF.

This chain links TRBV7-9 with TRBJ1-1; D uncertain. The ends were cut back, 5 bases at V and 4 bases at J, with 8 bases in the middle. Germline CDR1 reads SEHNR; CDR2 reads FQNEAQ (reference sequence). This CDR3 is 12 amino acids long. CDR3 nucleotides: TGTGCCAGCAGCCACAGTAGCACTGAAGCTTTCTTT. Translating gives CASSHSSTEAFF. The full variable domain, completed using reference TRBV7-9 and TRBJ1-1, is DTGVSQNPRHKITKRGQNVTFRCDPISEHNRLYWYRQTLGQGPEFLTYFQNEAQLEKSRLLSDRFSAERPKGSFSTLEIQRTEQGDSAMYLCASSHSSTEAFFGQGTRLTVV.

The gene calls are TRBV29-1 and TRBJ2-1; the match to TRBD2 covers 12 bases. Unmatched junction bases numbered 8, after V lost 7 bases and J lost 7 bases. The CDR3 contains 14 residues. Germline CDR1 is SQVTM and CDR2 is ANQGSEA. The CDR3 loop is CSAPTSGRANEQFF. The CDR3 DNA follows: TGCAGCGCCCCGACTAGCGGGAGAGCGAATGAGCAGTTCTTC.

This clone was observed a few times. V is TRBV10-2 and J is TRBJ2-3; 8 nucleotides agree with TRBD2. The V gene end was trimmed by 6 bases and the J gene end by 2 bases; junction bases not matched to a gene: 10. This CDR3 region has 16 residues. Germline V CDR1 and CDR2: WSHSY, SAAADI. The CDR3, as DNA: TGCGCCAGCAGAGACCTACTAGCGGCGGACACAGATACGCAGTATTTT. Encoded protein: CASRDLLAADTDTQYF.

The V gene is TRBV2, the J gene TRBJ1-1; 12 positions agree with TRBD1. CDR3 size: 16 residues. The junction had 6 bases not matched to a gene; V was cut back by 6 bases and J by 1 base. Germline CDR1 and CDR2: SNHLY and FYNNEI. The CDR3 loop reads CASRRVGQGANTEAFF. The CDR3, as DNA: TGTGCCAGCAGGAGGGTGGGACAGGGGGCGAACACTGAAGCTTTCTTT.

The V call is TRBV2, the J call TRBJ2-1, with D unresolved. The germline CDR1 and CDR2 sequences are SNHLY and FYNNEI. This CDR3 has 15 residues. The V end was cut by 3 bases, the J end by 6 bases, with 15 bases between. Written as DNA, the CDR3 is TGTGCCAGCAGTGACCCCAAACATAAACCCAATGAGCAGTTCTTC. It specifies CASSDPKHKPNEQFF.

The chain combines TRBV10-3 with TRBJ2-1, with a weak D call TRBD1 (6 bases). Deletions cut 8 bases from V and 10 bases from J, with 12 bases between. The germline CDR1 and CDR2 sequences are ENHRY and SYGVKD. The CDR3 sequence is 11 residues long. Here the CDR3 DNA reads TGTGCCATCGGGGGCGCGGCCGAGCAGTTCTTC. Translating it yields CAIGGAAEQFF.

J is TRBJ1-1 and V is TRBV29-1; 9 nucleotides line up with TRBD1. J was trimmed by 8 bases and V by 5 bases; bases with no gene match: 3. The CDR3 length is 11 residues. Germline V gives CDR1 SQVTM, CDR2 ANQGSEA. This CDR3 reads CSVYRGLEAFF. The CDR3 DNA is TGCAGCGTTTACAGGGGGCTAGAAGCTTTCTTT.

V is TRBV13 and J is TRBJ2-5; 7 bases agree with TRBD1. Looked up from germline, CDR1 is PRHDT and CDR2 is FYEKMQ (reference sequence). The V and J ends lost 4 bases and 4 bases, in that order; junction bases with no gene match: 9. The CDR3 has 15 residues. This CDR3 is CASSSRDRDGETQYF. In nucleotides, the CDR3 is TGTGCCAGCAGCTCCCGCGACAGGGACGGAGAGACCCAGTACTTC.

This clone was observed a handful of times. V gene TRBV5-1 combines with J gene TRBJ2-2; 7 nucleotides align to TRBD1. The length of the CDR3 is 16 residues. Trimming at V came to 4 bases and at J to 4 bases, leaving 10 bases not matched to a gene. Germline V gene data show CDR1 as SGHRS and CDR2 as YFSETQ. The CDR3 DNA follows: TGCGCCAGCAGCGTACAGGGGCGCCGGGGCACCGGGGAGCTGTTTTTT. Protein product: CASSVQGRRGTGELFF.

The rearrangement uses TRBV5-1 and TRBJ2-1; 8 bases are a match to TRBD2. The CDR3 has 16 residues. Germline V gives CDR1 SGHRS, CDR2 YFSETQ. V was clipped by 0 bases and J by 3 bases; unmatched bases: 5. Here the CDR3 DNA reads TGCGCCAGCAGCTTGGCCGTGGCGGGGGGCTACAATGAGCAGTTCTTC. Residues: CASSLAVAGGYNEQFF.

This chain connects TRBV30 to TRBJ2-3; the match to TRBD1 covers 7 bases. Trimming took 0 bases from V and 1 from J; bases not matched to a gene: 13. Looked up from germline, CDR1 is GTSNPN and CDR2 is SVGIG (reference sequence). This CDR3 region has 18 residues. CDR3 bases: TGTGCCTGGAGTGTTTTCCAGGGGGACCTGTTTGGCACAGATACGCAGTATTTT. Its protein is CAWSVFQGDLFGTDTQYF.

CDR3 loop: CASRKGADSGNTIYF. Written as DNA, the CDR3 is TGCGCCAGCAGGAAGGGGGCTGACTCTGGAAACACCATATATTTT. The chain recombines TRBV5-1 with TRBJ1-3, with 7 bases identical to TRBD1. V was clipped by 5 bases and J by 0 bases; unmatched bases: 5. The germline V gene encodes CDR1 SGHRS and CDR2 YFSETQ. The CDR3 covers 15 residues.

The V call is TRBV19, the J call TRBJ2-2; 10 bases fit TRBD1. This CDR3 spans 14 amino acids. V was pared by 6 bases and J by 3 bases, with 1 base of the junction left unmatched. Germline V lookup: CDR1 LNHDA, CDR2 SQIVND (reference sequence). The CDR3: CASSGTGDTGELFF. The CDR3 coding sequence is TGTGCCAGTAGCGGGACAGGGGACACCGGGGAGCTGTTTTTT. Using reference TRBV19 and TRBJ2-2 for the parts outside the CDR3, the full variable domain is DGGITQSPKYLFRKEGQNVTLSCEQNLNHDAMYWYRQDPGQGLRLIYYSQIVNDFQKGDIAEGYSVSREKKESFPLTVTSAQKNPTAFYLCASSGTGDTGELFFGEGSRLTVL.

The CDR3 region is CASSLYSGGLNEQFF. Here the CDR3 DNA reads TGTGCCAGCAGTTTATATAGCGGGGGGCTCAATGAGCAGTTCTTC. This chain links TRBV28 with TRBJ2-1; 10 nucleotides agree with TRBD2. CDR3 length: 15 residues. Germline-derived CDR1 and CDR2 are MDHEN and SYDVKM. Trimming removed 1 base from V and 6 bases from J; junction bases left unmatched: 3. The whole variable domain, filled in from reference TRBV28 and TRBJ2-1, reads DVKVTQSSRYLVKRTGEKVFLECVQDMDHENMFWYRQDPGLGLRLIYFSYDVKMKEKGDIPEGYSVSREKKERFSLILESASTNQTSMYLCASSLYSGGLNEQFFGPGTRLTVL.

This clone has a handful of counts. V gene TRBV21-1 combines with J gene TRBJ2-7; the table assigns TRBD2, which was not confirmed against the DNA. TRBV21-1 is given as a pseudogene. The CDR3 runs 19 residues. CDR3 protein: CASSKAGLAGGPMTYEQYV. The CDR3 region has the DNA TGTGCCAGCAGCAAAGCGGGACTAGCGGGAGGGCCAATGACTTACGAGCAGTACGTC.